Described below is a single T cell receptor (beta chain) sequence and its context. At one of its ends the junction is not consistent with the germline gene, which may arise from a read error. These data come from a study of OX40 agonist ivuxolimab in advanced cancers. This CDR3 has 12 amino acids. Germline V gene sequence: CDR1 KGHSH, CDR2 LQKENI. Profiling relied on immunoSEQ multiplex PCR, and the TCRdb table lists in-frame clones only, not all of them. The table includes around 91,000 clones, roughly 89% detected once. The V call is TRBV18, the J call TRBJ2-3; tentatively, D is TRBD1 (5 bases). This TCR came from an adult with an advanced solid tumor such as melanoma, head and neck, liver or kidney cancer. The sample was CD4+ or CD8+ T cells sorted from blood, taken in a trial of the OX40 agonist ivuxolimab. This chain's CDR3 is CASSPLQGLGSF. CDR3 coding DNA: TGTGCCAGCTCACCACTCCAGGGATTGGGAAGTTTT.